The clone carrying this T cell receptor beta chain was seen a few times. This sample is drawn from a study of cytomegalovirus exposure and HLA in healthy donors. CDR3 size: 14 residues. Looked up from germline, CDR1 is SGHKS and CDR2 is YYEKEE (reference sequence). The V and J ends lost 4 bases and 2 bases, in that order; junction bases with no gene match: 5. PCR employed 60 Vbeta and 13 Jbeta primers. Generated by immunoSEQ multiplex PCR, the TCRdb table keeps only in-frame clones and is missing some. Of about 130,000 clones listed, over 70% were seen once; the top ten hold 2.2%. This TCR was recovered from a young man in good health and CMV-seronegative. The chain combines TRBV5-5 with TRBJ2-7; 8 nucleotides align to TRBD1. Sequencing was performed on PBMCs. The CDR3 sequence is CASSRTGTTYEQYF. As DNA, the CDR3 is TGTGCCAGCAGCCGGACAGGGACCACCTACGAGCAGTACTTC.